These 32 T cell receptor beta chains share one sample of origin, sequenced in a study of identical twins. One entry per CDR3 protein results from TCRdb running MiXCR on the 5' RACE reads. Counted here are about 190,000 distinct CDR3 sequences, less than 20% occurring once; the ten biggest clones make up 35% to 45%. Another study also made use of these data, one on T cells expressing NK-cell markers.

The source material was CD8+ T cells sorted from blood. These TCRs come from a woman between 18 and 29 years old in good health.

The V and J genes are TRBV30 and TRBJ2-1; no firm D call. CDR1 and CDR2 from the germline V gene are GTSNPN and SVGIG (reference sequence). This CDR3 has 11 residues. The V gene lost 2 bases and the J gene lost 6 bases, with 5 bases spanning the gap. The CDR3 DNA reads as TGTGCCTGGAGTCCGGGCAATGAGCAGTTCTTC. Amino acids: CAWSPGNEQFF.

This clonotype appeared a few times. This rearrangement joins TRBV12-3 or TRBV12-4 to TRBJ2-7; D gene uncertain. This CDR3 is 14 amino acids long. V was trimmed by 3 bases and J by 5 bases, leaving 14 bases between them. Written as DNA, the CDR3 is TGTGCCAGCAGTTTTGGCATGACGTATAACGAGCAGTACTTC. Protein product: CASSFGMTYNEQYF.

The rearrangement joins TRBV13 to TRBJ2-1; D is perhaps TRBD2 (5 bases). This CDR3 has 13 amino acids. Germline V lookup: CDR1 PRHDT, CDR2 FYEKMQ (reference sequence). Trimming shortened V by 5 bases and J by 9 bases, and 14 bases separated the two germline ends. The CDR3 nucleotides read TGTGCCAGCAGCCCAACCCGCCGGGGTGAGCAGTTCTTC. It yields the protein CASSPTRRGEQFF.

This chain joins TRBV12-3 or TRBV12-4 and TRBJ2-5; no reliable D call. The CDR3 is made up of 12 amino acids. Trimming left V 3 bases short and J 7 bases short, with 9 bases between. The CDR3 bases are TGTGCCAGCAGTTTTCCGGGCCTGACCCAGTACTTC. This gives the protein CASSFPGLTQYF.

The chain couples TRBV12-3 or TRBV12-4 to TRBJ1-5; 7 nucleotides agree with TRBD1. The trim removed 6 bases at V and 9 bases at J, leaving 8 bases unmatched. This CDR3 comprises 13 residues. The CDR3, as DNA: TGTGCCAGCAGCACCGGGACAGTTCTGCCCCAGCATTTT. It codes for CASSTGTVLPQHF.

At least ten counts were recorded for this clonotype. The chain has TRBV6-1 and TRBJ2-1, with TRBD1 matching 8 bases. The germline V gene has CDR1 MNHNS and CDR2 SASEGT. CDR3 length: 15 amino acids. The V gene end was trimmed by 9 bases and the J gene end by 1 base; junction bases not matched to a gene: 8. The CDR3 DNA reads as TGTGCCAGTTCCCAGGGGGCCGAATCCTACAATGAGCAGTTCTTC. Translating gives CASSQGAESYNEQFF.

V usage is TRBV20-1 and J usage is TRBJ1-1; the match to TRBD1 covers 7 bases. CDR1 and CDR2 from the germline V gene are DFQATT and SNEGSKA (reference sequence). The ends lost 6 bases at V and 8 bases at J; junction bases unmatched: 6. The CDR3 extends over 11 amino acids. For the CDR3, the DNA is TGCAGTGCGCGACAGGGAATAGAAGCTTTCTTT. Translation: CSARQGIEAFF.

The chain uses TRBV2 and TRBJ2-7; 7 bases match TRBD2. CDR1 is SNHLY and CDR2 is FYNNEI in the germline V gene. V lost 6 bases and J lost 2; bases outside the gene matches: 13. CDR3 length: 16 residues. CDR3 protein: CASSSWGGRIPYEQYF. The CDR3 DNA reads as TGTGCCAGCAGCTCATGGGGGGGGAGGATCCCCTACGAGCAGTACTTC.

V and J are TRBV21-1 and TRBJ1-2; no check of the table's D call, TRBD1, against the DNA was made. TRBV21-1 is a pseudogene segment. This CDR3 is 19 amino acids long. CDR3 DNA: TGTGCCAGCAGCAAAAGCCTGGACAGGCCCTTCCTCGCTAACTATGGCTACACCTTC. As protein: CASSKSLDRPFLANYGYTF.

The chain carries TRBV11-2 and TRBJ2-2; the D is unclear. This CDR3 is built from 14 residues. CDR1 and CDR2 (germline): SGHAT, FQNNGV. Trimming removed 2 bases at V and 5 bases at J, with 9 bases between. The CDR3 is CASSLRRETGELFF. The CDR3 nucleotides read TGTGCCAGCAGCTTAAGGCGAGAAACCGGGGAGCTGTTTTTT.

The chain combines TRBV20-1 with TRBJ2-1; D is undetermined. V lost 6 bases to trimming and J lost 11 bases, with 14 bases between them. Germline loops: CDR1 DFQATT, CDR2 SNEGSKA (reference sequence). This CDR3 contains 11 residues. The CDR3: CSAKEGPQQFF. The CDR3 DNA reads TGCAGTGCAAAAGAAGGCCCTCAGCAGTTCTTC.

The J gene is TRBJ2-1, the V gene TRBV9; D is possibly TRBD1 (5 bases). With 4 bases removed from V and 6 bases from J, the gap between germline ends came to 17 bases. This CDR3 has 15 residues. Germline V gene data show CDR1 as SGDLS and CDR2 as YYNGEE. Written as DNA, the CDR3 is TGTGCCAGCAGCCCAGATGGGGCAGGGCGCAATGAGCAGTTCTTC. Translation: CASSPDGAGRNEQFF.

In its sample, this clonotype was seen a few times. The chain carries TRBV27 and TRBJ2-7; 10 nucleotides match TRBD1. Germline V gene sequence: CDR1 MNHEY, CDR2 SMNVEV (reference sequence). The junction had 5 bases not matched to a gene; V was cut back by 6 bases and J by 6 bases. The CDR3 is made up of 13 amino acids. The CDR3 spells CASSLGQGSEQYF. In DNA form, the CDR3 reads TGTGCCAGCAGCTTGGGACAGGGGAGCGAGCAGTACTTC.

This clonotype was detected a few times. The CDR3 reads CASSQEPAGAEQYF. DNA for the CDR3: TGTGCCAGCAGCCAAGAGCCAGCAGGGGCCGAGCAGTACTTC. The J gene is TRBJ2-7, the V gene TRBV14; possible D gene TRBD1, 6 bases. V gave up 0 bases and J gave up 6 bases, with 12 bases separating them. Germline V gives CDR1 SGHDN, CDR2 FVKESK. The CDR3 covers 14 residues.

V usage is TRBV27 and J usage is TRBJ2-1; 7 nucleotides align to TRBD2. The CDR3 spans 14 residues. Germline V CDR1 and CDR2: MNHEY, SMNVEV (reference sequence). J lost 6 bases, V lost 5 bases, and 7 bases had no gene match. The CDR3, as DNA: TGTGCCAGCAGTCCGGGACTACCCGCCAATGAGCAGTTCTTC. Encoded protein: CASSPGLPANEQFF.

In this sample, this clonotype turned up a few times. The CDR3 DNA reads TGTGCCAGTAGTATCGACGGGACAGTCTCCTACGAGCAGTACTTC. Encoded protein: CASSIDGTVSYEQYF. J is TRBJ2-7 and V is TRBV19, with TRBD1 identical over 7 bases. The CDR3 covers 15 residues. Looked up from germline, CDR1 is LNHDA and CDR2 is SQIVND (reference sequence). V lost 3 bases, J lost 0 bases, and 5 bases stayed unmatched.

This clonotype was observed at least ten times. The CDR3 DNA reads as TGTGCCAGCAGCCGGACTAGCGGGGGCACAGATACGCAGTATTTT. Protein: CASSRTSGGTDTQYF. The chain is built from TRBV6-4 and TRBJ2-3, with TRBD2 matching over 12 bases. Looked up from germline, CDR1 is MRHNA and CDR2 is SNTAGT. CDR3 length: 15 amino acids. V dropped 6 bases and J dropped 1; count of bases not matched to a gene: 2.

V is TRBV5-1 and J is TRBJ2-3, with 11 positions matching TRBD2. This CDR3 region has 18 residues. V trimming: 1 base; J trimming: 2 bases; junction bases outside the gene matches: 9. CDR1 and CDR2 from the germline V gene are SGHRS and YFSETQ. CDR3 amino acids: CASSLLTSSGRDTDTQYF. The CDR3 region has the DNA TGCGCCAGCAGCTTGCTAACAAGTAGCGGGAGGGACACAGATACGCAGTATTTT.

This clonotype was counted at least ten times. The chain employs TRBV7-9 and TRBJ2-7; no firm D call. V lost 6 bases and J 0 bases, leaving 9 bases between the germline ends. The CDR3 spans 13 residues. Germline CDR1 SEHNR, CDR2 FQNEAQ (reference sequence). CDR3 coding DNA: TGTGCCAGCAGTCGGGTCCTCTCCTACGAGCAGTACTTC. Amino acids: CASSRVLSYEQYF.

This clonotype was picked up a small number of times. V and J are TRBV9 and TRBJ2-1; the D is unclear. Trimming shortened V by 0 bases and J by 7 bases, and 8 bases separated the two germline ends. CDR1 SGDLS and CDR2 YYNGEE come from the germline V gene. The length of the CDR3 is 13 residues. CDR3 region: CASSVGDRNEQFF. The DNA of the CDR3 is TGTGCCAGCAGCGTAGGGGATAGGAATGAGCAGTTCTTC.

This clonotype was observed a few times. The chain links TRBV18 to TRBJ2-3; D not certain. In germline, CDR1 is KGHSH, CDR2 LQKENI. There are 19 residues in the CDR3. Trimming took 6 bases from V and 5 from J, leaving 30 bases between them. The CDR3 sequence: CASSHEVSHPPRKEDTQYF. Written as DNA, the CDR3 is TGTGCCAGCTCGCACGAGGTGTCTCACCCCCCTCGGAAGGAAGATACGCAGTATTTT.

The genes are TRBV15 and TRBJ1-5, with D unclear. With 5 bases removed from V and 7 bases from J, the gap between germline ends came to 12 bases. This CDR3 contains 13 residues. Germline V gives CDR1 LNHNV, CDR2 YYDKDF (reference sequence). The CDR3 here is CATSSQWGQPQHF. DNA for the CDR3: TGTGCCACCAGCTCTCAATGGGGACAGCCCCAGCATTTT.

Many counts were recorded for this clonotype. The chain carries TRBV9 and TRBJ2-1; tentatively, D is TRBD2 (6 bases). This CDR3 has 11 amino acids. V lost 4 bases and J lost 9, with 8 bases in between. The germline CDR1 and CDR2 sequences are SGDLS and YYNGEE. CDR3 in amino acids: CASSPGSEQFF. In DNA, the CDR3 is TGTGCCAGCAGCCCCGGGAGTGAGCAGTTCTTC.

The CDR3: CSAPTRMNYGYTF. DNA for the CDR3: TGCAGTGCCCCCACCCGGATGAACTATGGCTACACCTTC. The chain combines TRBV20-1 with TRBJ1-2; D is ambiguous. This CDR3 region has 13 residues. Germline V gives CDR1 DFQATT, CDR2 SNEGSKA (reference sequence). Between the trimmed V and J ends, which lost 6 bases and 2 bases, there was a span of 13 bases.

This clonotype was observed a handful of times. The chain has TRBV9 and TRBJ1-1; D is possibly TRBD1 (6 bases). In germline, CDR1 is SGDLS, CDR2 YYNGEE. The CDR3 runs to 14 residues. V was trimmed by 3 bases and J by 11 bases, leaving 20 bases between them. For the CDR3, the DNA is TGTGCCAGCAGCGGGCCCGGGACACCTCCGGGGGCTTTCTTT. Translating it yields CASSGPGTPPGAFF.

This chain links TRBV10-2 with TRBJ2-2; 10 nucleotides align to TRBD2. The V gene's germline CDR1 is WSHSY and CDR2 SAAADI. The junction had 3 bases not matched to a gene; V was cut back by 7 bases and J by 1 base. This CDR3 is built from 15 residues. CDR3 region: CASKVAGGNTGELFF. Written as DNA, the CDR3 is TGCGCCAGCAAAGTAGCGGGAGGGAACACCGGGGAGCTGTTTTTT.

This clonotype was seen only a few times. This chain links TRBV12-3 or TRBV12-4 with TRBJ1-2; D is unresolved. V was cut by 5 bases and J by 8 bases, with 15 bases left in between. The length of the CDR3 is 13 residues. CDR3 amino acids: CASSPDGPRGYTF. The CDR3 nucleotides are TGTGCCAGCAGTCCAGACGGCCCGAGGGGCTACACCTTC.

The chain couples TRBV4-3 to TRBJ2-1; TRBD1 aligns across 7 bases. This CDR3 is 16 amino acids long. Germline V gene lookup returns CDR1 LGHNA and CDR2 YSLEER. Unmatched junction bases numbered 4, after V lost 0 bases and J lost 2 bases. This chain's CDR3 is CASSQEDRSAYNEQFF. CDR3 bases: TGCGCCAGCAGCCAAGAGGACAGGTCAGCCTACAATGAGCAGTTCTTC.

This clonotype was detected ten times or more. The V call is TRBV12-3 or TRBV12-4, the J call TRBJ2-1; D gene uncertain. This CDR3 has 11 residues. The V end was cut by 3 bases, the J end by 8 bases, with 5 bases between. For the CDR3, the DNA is TGTGCCAGCAGTTTGCGCGATGAGCAGTTCTTC. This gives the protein CASSLRDEQFF.

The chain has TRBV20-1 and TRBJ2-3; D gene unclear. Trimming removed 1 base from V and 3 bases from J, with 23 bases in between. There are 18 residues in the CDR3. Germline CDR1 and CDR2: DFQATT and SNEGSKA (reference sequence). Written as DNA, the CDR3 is TGCAGTGCTAGAGGCCTTAACTCACGACACTGGGGAACAGATACGCAGTATTTT. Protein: CSARGLNSRHWGTDTQYF.

The CDR3 DNA is TGTGCCAGCAGGTCGCCTTCAACTAATGAAAAACTGTTTTTT. Amino acid sequence: CASRSPSTNEKLFF. The rearrangement joins TRBV12-3 or TRBV12-4 to TRBJ1-4; D gene uncertain. Trimming stripped 6 bases from V and 0 bases from J, with 8 bases between. The CDR3 length is 14 residues.

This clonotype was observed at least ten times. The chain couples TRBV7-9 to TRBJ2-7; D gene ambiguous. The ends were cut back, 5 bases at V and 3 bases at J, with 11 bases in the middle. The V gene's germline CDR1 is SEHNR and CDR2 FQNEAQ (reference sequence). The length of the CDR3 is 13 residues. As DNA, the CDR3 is TGTGCCAGCAGCAGAGACATAAGCTACGAGCAGTACTTC. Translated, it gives CASSRDISYEQYF.